This T cell receptor (beta chain) was sequenced during a study of regulatory T cells in long-lasting Graves disease. The study's findings and limits: It is possible that accuracy was reduced by the small size of the sample. The number of shared public clonotypes was higher in persistent patients (approximately 2,500) than new patients (966). Persistent disease showed a preference for TRBV28, TRBJ1-2 and TRBJ2-5. Study was limited to peripheral blood, excluding thyroid tissue.

CDR3 regions were amplified by Arm-PCR using iRepertoire HTBI primers to build TCR beta libraries. One entry per CDR3 protein, called by TCRdb with MiXCR from the multiplex PCR reads. This repertoire shows roughly 450,000 distinct CDR3 sequences, 20% to 30% found once; its top ten account for over 25%. Comment on this clonotype: Its antigen is unidentified.

Germline V gives CDR1 LGHNA, CDR2 YNFKEQ. The CDR3 extends over 15 amino acids. V was trimmed by 1 base and J by 2 bases, leaving 12 bases between them. Time point here: persistent/refractory GD, antithyroid drugs over 5 years with positive TRAb. PBMCs were the source of the RNA used for TCR sequencing. This receptor was identified in a female donor with Graves disease. V and J are TRBV4-2 and TRBJ2-7; a weak D match, TRBD2 (6 bases). The source material was peripheral blood mononuclear cells (PBMCs), sampled when the disease was refractory, from a patient treated with antithyroid drugs. Here the CDR3 reads CASSQGGLKTYEQYF. DNA of the CDR3: TGTGCCAGCAGCCAAGGGGGACTGAAGACCTACGAGCAGTACTTC.